The present TCR beta chain was sequenced within a study of T cell repertoires in cytomegalovirus infection. The V end was cut by 5 bases, the J end by 1 base, with 11 bases between. CDR1 and CDR2 (germline): SGHVS, FNYEAQ. This CDR3 spans 15 amino acids. TCRdb fed the reads into MiXCR, producing one record per CDR3 protein. The sample includes 630,000 or so distinct CDR3 sequences, roughly 26% seen only once; the top ten take 8%. This clonotype was observed at least ten times. The source of this sequence is a human donor in good health (CMV status not recorded). Some clones in this sample may be carry-over from other donors' samples. The chain joins TRBV7-6 to TRBJ2-2; possibly TRBD2 for D (6 bases). Sequencing used CD8+ T cells from PBMCs. The CDR3 region is CASSPWTKNTGELFF. The CDR3 DNA reads TGTGCCAGCAGCCCCTGGACTAAGAACACCGGGGAGCTGTTTTTT.